This T cell receptor beta chain emerged from a study of CD4 T cells in relation to SARS-CoV-2 and coronaviruses (dated by TCRdb to the early 2020s). About the full investigation: In the ViraFEST assay, PBMCs were cultured with antigen for about eleven days, after which TCR beta CDR3s were sequenced to identify clonal expansions specific to the antigen. The study assessed, at the TCR clonotype level, memory CD4+ T cell crossreactivity between SARS-CoV-2 and common cold coronavirus spike proteins. A different, Illumina-based TCR-beta assay was used to sequence expansion assays from other donors in the study. The negative reference condition was either a culture with an HIV-1 Nef peptide pool or a culture with no peptide. The Adaptive Biotechnologies TCR-sequencing kit was used to sequence samples from a few pre-COVID donors and the naive versus memory experiments, while other data came from Illumina-based sequencing. Patient-derived lymphoblastoid cell lines were used to map the HLA restriction of shared crossreactive spike epitopes.

Cut back by 1 base and 2 bases, the V and J ends lie 9 bases apart. The CDR3 runs 15 amino acids, cysteine and phenylalanine included. This entry keeps only the CDR3 DNA: 45 bases, framed from base 1. CDR1 and CDR2 were assigned from the germline V gene as KGHSH and LQKENI. CD4+ T cells from unexposed donors were collected before the COVID-19 pandemic (2011-2018). Following 10 days of culture, the EasySep CD4+ T cell isolation kit was used to isolate CD4+ T cells. As far as cell numbers permitted, CD4+ T cells from unexposed donors were tested for reactivity against SARS-CoV-2 S and N as well as four spike pools from common cold coronaviruses. Each well held 2 million or so PBMCs cultured in IMDM containing approximately 4.7% human AB serum and roughly 9.4 IU/ml IL-2. Half of the culture medium was replaced with fresh IL-2-containing medium on days 3 and 7. Triplicate replicate wells were generally used for each peptide culture condition. The leukapheresis product used for the unexposed donors was purchased from a commercial source. Ficoll-Paque PLUS gradient centrifugation was used to isolate PBMCs from leukapheresis product or whole blood. PBMCs were either cryopreserved at -140°C or used fresh in the expansion assay. The QIAamp Micro DNA Kit was used to extract genomic DNA from the CD4+ T cells.

The library came from the immunoSEQ multiplex PCR assay. The authors processed their data as follows. During preprocessing, nonproductive sequences were removed, along with CDR3s that did not begin with C, did not end with F or W, or were shorter than 7 amino acids. The MANAFEST web app was used to call antigen-specific clonotypes on the basis of expansion compared with the reference and with other culture wells. A clone counted as positive if significantly expanded in 2 of 3 replicate wells versus the reference culture at FDR below 0.05. For a clone to be considered positive, significant expansion relative to all other tandem wells and an odds ratio above 5 were also required. CDR3 homology was measured as pairwise Levenshtein distance, computed with the stringdist R package after trimming three terminal residues from each end. TCRdb's version of the immuneACCESS table is confined to in-frame rearrangements and falls short of the full clone set. An unresolved V gene accounts for under half of the shortfall where checked; the remainder is of unknown origin. D and trimming come from the DNA, and the V and J calls and clone size come from that table. The sample profile shows roughly 18,000 clones; roughly 82% of them were found once. The ten largest clones take up 31% of the sample.

For this clone: Its antigen remains undetermined. It has no much larger one-base neighbor in the sample; base qualities were not kept.

Overall results and qualifications from the work: Pre-pandemic and post-infection samples were not both contributed by any donor, so tracing of the source of pre-existing responses was limited. In approximately 65% of donors, memory CD4+ clonotypes turned up that crossrecognized SARS-CoV-2 and at least one common cold coronavirus spike. The study was constrained by small numbers of patients and of tested TCRs. Compared with monoreactive clones, crossreactive clones had significantly weaker SARS-CoV-2-driven expansion, a result consistent with antigenic imprinting. Since the crossreactivity analysis centred on spike protein, crossreactivity against other viral proteins was not assessed.

This sequence was found in a human donor in good health. Sequenced sample: CD4+ T cells from PBMCs, cultured in vitro. The chain couples TRBV18 to TRBJ1-5, with an unclear D gene assignment. The nucleotide sequence reads as follows: TGTGCCAGCTCACCACAAGCAGGAGGCAATCAGCCCCAGCATTTT. Its translation reads: CASSPQAGGNQPQHF. Where the CDR3 stops, the reference TRBV18 and TRBJ1-5 genes take over; the full variable domain is NAGVMQNPRHLVRRRGQEARLRCSPMKGHSHVYWYRQLPEEGLKFMVYLQKENIIDESGMPKERFSAEFPKEGPSILRIQQVVRGDSAAYFCASSPQAGGNQPQHFGDGTRLSIL.